The rows below give T cell receptor beta chains drawn from one sample of a study of CD8 T cells in Susac syndrome. TCRdb reprocessed the immunoSEQ multiplex PCR reads via MiXCR and lists one record per CDR3 protein. Counted here are about 440,000 distinct CDR3 sequences, about 85% occurring once; the ten biggest clones make up 0.09% to 0.15%. The material sequenced was CD8+ T cells from PBMCs. Receptors originate from a human donor with multiple sclerosis. Each CDR3 is given with its conserved first and last residue. Each record gives: CDR3 length, V gene, clone size, D gene, J gene, CDR3 protein, CDR3 DNA. The D gene is left open where the match is weak. Rows give clone size only sometimes, using once, few, many, or a class for an expanded clone.

CDR3 length: 13; V gene: TRBV5-6; clone size: .; D gene: .; J gene: TRBJ1-2; CDR3 protein: CASSGDLYYGYTF; CDR3 DNA: TGTGCCAGCAGCGGTGACTTGTACTATGGCTACACCTTC
CDR3 length: 15; V gene: TRBV28; clone size: .; D gene: .; J gene: TRBJ2-1; CDR3 protein: CASSWGTASYNEQFF; CDR3 DNA: TGTGCCAGCAGTTGGGGGACCGCATCCTACAATGAGCAGTTCTTC
CDR3 length: 17; V gene: TRBV28; clone size: .; D gene: TRBD1; J gene: TRBJ2-7; CDR3 protein: CASSGRDRGLYSYEQYF; CDR3 DNA: TGTGCCAGCAGTGGCCGGGACAGGGGGCTTTACTCCTACGAGCAGTACTTC
CDR3 length: 14; V gene: TRBV5-4; clone size: once; D gene: .; J gene: TRBJ2-1; CDR3 protein: CASSFRGFNDEQFF; CDR3 DNA: TGTGCCAGCAGCTTCCGCGGGTTTAATGATGAGCAGTTCTTC
CDR3 length: 15; V gene: TRBV5-1; clone size: .; D gene: .; J gene: TRBJ2-7; CDR3 protein: CASRLEGFSSYEQYF; CDR3 DNA: TGCGCCAGCAGATTGGAAGGGTTTAGCTCCTACGAGCAGTACTTC
CDR3 length: 16; V gene: TRBV27; clone size: .; D gene: TRBD1; J gene: TRBJ1-1; CDR3 protein: CASSRGQGDMNTEAFF; CDR3 DNA: TGTGCCAGCAGTCGAGGACAGGGAGATATGAACACTGAAGCTTTCTTT
CDR3 length: 12; V gene: TRBV5-1; clone size: .; D gene: .; J gene: TRBJ2-7; CDR3 protein: CASSENTYEQYF; CDR3 DNA: TGCGCCAGCAGCGAAAACACCTACGAGCAGTACTTC
CDR3 length: 13; V gene: TRBV5-6; clone size: .; D gene: .; J gene: TRBJ2-1; CDR3 protein: CASSHEPYNEQFF; CDR3 DNA: TGTGCCAGCAGCCATGAACCCTACAATGAGCAGTTCTTC
CDR3 length: 12; V gene: TRBV29-1; clone size: few; D gene: .; J gene: TRBJ2-5; CDR3 protein: CSVGGLGETQYF; CDR3 DNA: TGCAGCGTTGGGGGGCTGGGAGAGACCCAGTACTTC
CDR3 length: 14; V gene: TRBV19; clone size: .; D gene: .; J gene: TRBJ2-7; CDR3 protein: CATTPWGSTYEQYF; CDR3 DNA: TGTGCCACAACCCCGTGGGGGAGTACTTACGAGCAGTACTTC
CDR3 length: 15; V gene: TRBV20-1; clone size: .; D gene: .; J gene: TRBJ2-7; CDR3 protein: CSARDPQGFSYEQYF; CDR3 DNA: TGCAGTGCTAGAGATCCCCAGGGGTTCTCCTACGAGCAGTACTTC
CDR3 length: 16; V gene: TRBV7-9; clone size: .; D gene: .; J gene: TRBJ1-3; CDR3 protein: CASSLNAESSGNTIYF; CDR3 DNA: TGTGCCAGCAGCTTAAATGCGGAAAGCTCTGGAAACACCATATATTTT